This TCR beta chain was sequenced for a study of blood T cell repertoires in COVID-19. In the study overall: PBMCs, B-cell-depleted T cells, or T cells provided the cDNA or gDNA that made up the material.

Profiling relied on immunoSEQ multiplex PCR, and the TCRdb table lists in-frame clones only, not all of them. This table has under 300,000 clones, about 86% appearing once. J gave up 1 base and V 0 bases, and 8 bases lay outside the gene matches. From germline, CDR1 is SGHRS and CDR2 YFSETQ. The CDR3 runs 18 residues. The sample was peripheral blood. V is TRBV5-1 and J is TRBJ2-2; 8 positions match TRBD1. This clonotype was sampled from a man in his 60s with acute or convalescent COVID-19. The CDR3 spells CASSLVGPGQGNTGELFF. The CDR3, as DNA: TGCGCCAGCAGCTTGGTAGGGCCCGGACAGGGGAACACCGGGGAGCTGTTTTTT.